A selection of T cell receptor beta chains follows, all from one sample in a study of radiotherapy plus CTLA-4 blockade in lung cancer. Only in-frame clones appear in the TCRdb table, and some are missing; sequencing was by immunoSEQ multiplex PCR. The sample yields 35,000 to 45,000 clones, roughly two thirds seen once. The source was peripheral blood, collected from a patient treated with radiotherapy plus ipilimumab. Receptors were obtained from a human donor with non-small cell lung cancer who had a partial response to radiotherapy plus ipilimumab. The CDR3 runs from the conserved cysteine through the conserved F or W. The D gene is left open where the match is weak. Part of the rows lack a size; the others show once, few, many or a class for expanded clones.

D: TRBD1; size: NA; V: TRBV27; J: TRBJ1-1; DNA: TGTGCCAGCAAAAGACCGGGACAGGAAATTTCTGAAGCTTTCTTT; CDR3: CASKRPGQEISEAFF
D: NA; size: NA; V: TRBV5-1; J: TRBJ1-4; DNA: TGCGCCAGCAGCTTGATGGGGGGTAGCGAAAAACTGTTTTTT; CDR3: CASSLMGGSEKLFF
D: TRBD2; size: NA; V: TRBV11-2; J: TRBJ2-1; DNA: TGTGCCAGCAGCGGGGGGGCGGGAGGGCCATACAATGAGCAGTTCTTC; CDR3: CASSGGAGGPYNEQFF
D: TRBD1; size: NA; V: TRBV4-3; J: TRBJ2-1; DNA: TGCGCCAGCAGCCCCCGGACAGGGTGGAATGAGCAGTTCTTC; CDR3: CASSPRTGWNEQFF
D: NA; size: NA; V: TRBV6-1; J: TRBJ1-2; DNA: TGTGCCAGTTCCGACACAGGGATCTATGGCTACACCTTC; CDR3: CASSDTGIYGYTF
D: TRBD1; size: NA; V: TRBV5-1; J: TRBJ2-7; DNA: TGCGCCAGCAGGGGGACAGGGTCTTCCGAGCAGTACTTC; CDR3: CASRGTGSSEQYF
D: TRBD1; size: NA; V: TRBV6-1; J: TRBJ2-3; DNA: TGTGCCAGCAGTGATATCATGGGACAGGGGGCGGGACAAGATACGCAGTATTTT; CDR3: CASSDIMGQGAGQDTQYF
D: NA; size: once; V: TRBV6-1; J: TRBJ2-7; DNA: TGTGCCAGCAGTGAAGCCGCCACAGGTTACTACGAGCAGTACTTC; CDR3: CASSEAATGYYEQYF
D: NA; size: NA; V: TRBV20-1; J: TRBJ2-7; DNA: TGCAGTGCTTACGGCTCCTACGAGCAGTACTTC; CDR3: CSAYGSYEQYF
D: NA; size: few; V: TRBV5-1; J: TRBJ2-1; DNA: TGCGCCAGCAGTGGGAGTTTTTATGAGCAGTTCTTC; CDR3: CASSGSFYEQFF
D: TRBD2; size: NA; V: TRBV9; J: TRBJ2-5; DNA: TGTGCCAGCAGCGTGGGACTAGCATGGGTTCAAGAGACCCAGTACTTC; CDR3: CASSVGLAWVQETQYF
D: NA; size: once; V: TRBV6-1; J: TRBJ1-2; DNA: TGTGCCAGCAGTGCGGTTACAGGGAGGGGACGGTATGGCTACACCTTC; CDR3: CASSAVTGRGRYGYTF
D: TRBD2; size: NA; V: TRBV5-1; J: TRBJ2-1; DNA: TGCGCCAGCACTGTAGCGGGGGGGGGAGGTTATGAGCAGTTCTTC; CDR3: CASTVAGGGGYEQFF
D: TRBD2; size: NA; V: TRBV7-3; J: TRBJ2-7; DNA: TGTGCCAGCAGCATGGGAGGGAGCGAGCAGTACTTC; CDR3: CASSMGGSEQYF
D: NA; size: NA; V: TRBV4-2; J: TRBJ1-2; DNA: TGTGCCAGCAGCCCGCCGTCGGGGGGCGGTTCTCGTGGCTACACCTTC; CDR3: CASSPPSGGGSRGYTF
D: NA; size: NA; V: TRBV7-2; J: TRBJ2-2; DNA: TGTGCCAGCAGCTTAGATCGTGGGGCGTACGGGGAGCTGTTTTTT; CDR3: CASSLDRGAYGELFF
D: TRBD1; size: NA; V: TRBV5-1; J: TRBJ1-1; DNA: TGCGCCACCAGGACAGGGTCTGACGCTGAAGCTTTCTTT; CDR3: CATRTGSDAEAFF
D: NA; size: NA; V: TRBV12-5; J: TRBJ2-3; DNA: TGTGCTAGTGGTTTGGTATCGGATACGCAGTATTTT; CDR3: CASGLVSDTQYF
D: TRBD1; size: NA; V: TRBV6-4; J: TRBJ2-7; DNA: TGTGCCAGCAGTGACTCGGGGACAGGGAGCTTCTTCATAGATGAGCAGTACTTC; CDR3: CASSDSGTGSFFIDEQYF
D: NA; size: NA; V: TRBV5-1; J: TRBJ2-3; DNA: TGCGCCAGCAGGTGGGGTCCCGAGGGTACAGATACGCAGTATTTT; CDR3: CASRWGPEGTDTQYF
D: NA; size: NA; V: TRBV2; J: TRBJ1-1; DNA: TGTGCCAGCAGTGCGTCCTCGGTACGTCCAAACACTGAAGCTTTCTTT; CDR3: CASSASSVRPNTEAFF
D: TRBD1; size: few; V: TRBV5-5; J: TRBJ2-1; DNA: TGTGCCAGCAGCTTGGTAGGGGGCAAGGGAAATGAGCAGTTCTTC; CDR3: CASSLVGGKGNEQFF
D: TRBD2; size: NA; V: TRBV7-9; J: TRBJ2-5; DNA: TGTGCCAGCAGTTTTGGACTAGCGGGAGAAGAGACCCAGTACTTC; CDR3: CASSFGLAGEETQYF
D: NA; size: few; V: TRBV15; J: TRBJ1-1; DNA: TGTGCCACCAGCAGAGATCGTCGAGATGAAGCTTTCTTT; CDR3: CATSRDRRDEAFF
D: NA; size: once; V: TRBV7-3; J: TRBJ2-1; DNA: TGTGCCAGCACAATCTCCGGGGACTTCGACAATGAGCAGTTCTTC; CDR3: CASTISGDFDNEQFF
D: NA; size: NA; V: TRBV19; J: TRBJ2-2; DNA: TGTGCCAGCAGTATAGGAAGGGGCGCCACCGGGGAGCTGTTTTTT; CDR3: CASSIGRGATGELFF
D: NA; size: NA; V: TRBV18; J: TRBJ2-3; DNA: TGTGCCAGCTCACCACAGACAGACACAGATACGCAGTATTTT; CDR3: CASSPQTDTDTQYF
D: NA; size: NA; V: TRBV18; J: TRBJ1-5; DNA: TGTGCCAGCTCACCCTACAGGTTAGACCGCCCTCTGCCCCAGCATTTT; CDR3: CASSPYRLDRPLPQHF
D: NA; size: few; V: TRBV7-9; J: TRBJ1-6; DNA: TGTGCCAGCAGCTTGGGGGCGGGCGAGCCCCTCCACTTT; CDR3: CASSLGAGEPLHF
D: TRBD2; size: NA; V: TRBV9; J: TRBJ2-3; DNA: TGTGCCAGCAGCGGCCCCTCTAGCGGGGGGGCTGATACGCAGTATTTT; CDR3: CASSGPSSGGADTQYF
D: NA; size: few; V: TRBV9; J: TRBJ2-3; DNA: TGTGCCAGCAGCCCTGGGGGGTCAGATACGCAGTATTTT; CDR3: CASSPGGSDTQYF
D: TRBD2; size: NA; V: TRBV11-2; J: TRBJ2-1; DNA: TGTGCCAGCAGCCCCTGGACTAGCGGGGGGGCAAAGCAGTTCTTC; CDR3: CASSPWTSGGAKQFF
D: NA; size: NA; V: TRBV5-1; J: TRBJ2-5; DNA: TGCGCCAGCAGCTTCAGGTTACCCAAAGAGACCCAGTACTTC; CDR3: CASSFRLPKETQYF
D: NA; size: NA; V: TRBV30; J: TRBJ2-2; DNA: TGTGCCTGGAGGGGGGGGGCGGACACCGGGGAGCTGTTTTTT; CDR3: CAWRGGADTGELFF
D: TRBD1; size: few; V: TRBV4-2; J: TRBJ1-6; DNA: TGTGCCAGCAGTTATACAGGGGACAATTCACCCCTCCACTTT; CDR3: CASSYTGDNSPLHF
D: NA; size: NA; V: TRBV6-6; J: TRBJ2-1; DNA: TGTGCCAGCAGTTACTCTGCCGGTAATGAGCAGTTCTTC; CDR3: CASSYSAGNEQFF
D: TRBD1; size: NA; V: TRBV7-9; J: TRBJ2-7; DNA: TGTGCCAGCAGCTGGGACAGCTACGAGCAGTACTTC; CDR3: CASSWDSYEQYF
D: NA; size: NA; V: TRBV7-3; J: TRBJ2-2; DNA: TGTGCCAGCAGACTAAACCTCGGGGAGCTGTTTTTT; CDR3: CASRLNLGELFF
D: NA; size: NA; V: TRBV5-6; J: TRBJ2-7; DNA: TGTGCCAGCAGCTTGGACAGGGATTTGGAGCAGTACTTC; CDR3: CASSLDRDLEQYF
D: TRBD1; size: NA; V: TRBV28; J: TRBJ1-1; DNA: TGTGCCAGCAGGCTATATAGGGACAGTGAAGCTTTCTTT; CDR3: CASRLYRDSEAFF
D: NA; size: NA; V: TRBV21-1; J: TRBJ1-1; DNA: TGTGCCAGCAGCAAACCACAGGGTCTCGAGAACACTGAAGCTTTCTTT; CDR3: CASSKPQGLENTEAFF
D: TRBD1; size: few; V: TRBV4-2; J: TRBJ2-6; DNA: TGTGCCAGCAGCCAAGCAGGGGGCGCCTCTGGGGCCAACGTCCTGACTTTC; CDR3: CASSQAGGASGANVLTF
D: NA; size: NA; V: TRBV12-2; J: TRBJ2-7; DNA: TGTGCAAGTCGCTTAGGGGTCGACAGGGGTTGTGAGCAGTACTTC; CDR3: CASRLGVDRGCEQYF
D: TRBD1; size: NA; V: TRBV9; J: TRBJ2-3; DNA: TGTGCCGGCAGCGTGGGCACAGGGGGTGGCCCGGATACGCAGTATTTT; CDR3: CAGSVGTGGGPDTQYF
D: NA; size: NA; V: TRBV19; J: TRBJ1-2; DNA: TGTGCCAGTAGTATACAGGGTTGGGGCTACACCTTC; CDR3: CASSIQGWGYTF
D: TRBD1; size: few; V: TRBV30; J: TRBJ2-2; DNA: TGTGCCTGGAGTGAGTGGACAGGCAGAGATAGCACCGGGGAGCTGTTTTTT; CDR3: CAWSEWTGRDSTGELFF
D: NA; size: NA; V: TRBV5-1; J: TRBJ1-1; DNA: TGCGCCAGCAGGGATCAGGGAACGGGCACTGAAGCTTTCTTT; CDR3: CASRDQGTGTEAFF
D: TRBD1; size: few; V: TRBV4-1; J: TRBJ2-3; DNA: TGCGCCAGCAGCCGAACGGGACAGACAAACCTACGCACAGATACGCAGTATTTT; CDR3: CASSRTGQTNLRTDTQYF
D: NA; size: few; V: TRBV19; J: TRBJ1-2; DNA: TGTGCCACCCGCGGGGGGAATGAACGCGGCTACACCTTC; CDR3: CATRGGNERGYTF
D: NA; size: NA; V: TRBV14; J: TRBJ2-6; DNA: TGTGCCAGCAGCATTACAGGGTCTGGGGCCAACGTCCTGACTTTC; CDR3: CASSITGSGANVLTF
D: NA; size: once; V: TRBV25-1; J: TRBJ2-7; DNA: TGTGCCAGCCCTCACGGGGATATCACCTACGAGCAGTACTTC; CDR3: CASPHGDITYEQYF
D: TRBD1; size: NA; V: TRBV6-1; J: TRBJ2-1; DNA: TGTGCCAGCAGTGAAGCCTGGGACAGGTTCAGGTTCTTC; CDR3: CASSEAWDRFRFF
D: TRBD2; size: NA; V: TRBV6-5; J: TRBJ2-7; DNA: TGTGCCAGCAGTTACTCGGCGGGGGGGAGTCTCGAGCAGTACTTC; CDR3: CASSYSAGGSLEQYF
D: NA; size: NA; V: TRBV7-2; J: TRBJ1-2; DNA: TGTGCCAGCAGCCCTGTCCAGGGAGGCTATGGCTACACCTTC; CDR3: CASSPVQGGYGYTF
D: TRBD1; size: few; V: TRBV4-1; J: TRBJ1-5; DNA: TGCGCCAGCAGCCACCCCCCCGACAGGGGGCCCGGTCAGCCCCAGCATTTT; CDR3: CASSHPPDRGPGQPQHF
D: NA; size: few; V: TRBV18; J: TRBJ2-2; DNA: TGTGCCAGCTCACGAATTCAGGGAAGCACCGGGGAGCTGTTTTTT; CDR3: CASSRIQGSTGELFF
D: TRBD1; size: NA; V: TRBV6-5; J: TRBJ1-2; DNA: TGTGCCAGCAATACAGGGGGAGGCTATGGCTACACCTTC; CDR3: CASNTGGGYGYTF
D: TRBD1; size: NA; V: TRBV10-1; J: TRBJ2-3; DNA: TGCGCCAGCAGTGACCACAGGGGGCCGGGAGATACGCAGTATTTT; CDR3: CASSDHRGPGDTQYF
D: TRBD2; size: NA; V: TRBV7-8; J: TRBJ2-2; DNA: TGTGCCAGCAGCTTAGTACGAGCGGGAGGTCGAGGGGAGCTGTTTTTT; CDR3: CASSLVRAGGRGELFF